This T cell receptor (beta chain) emerged from a study of T cell repertoires in cytomegalovirus infection. Overall study context: Through public TCR beta signatures, both CMV infection and matching HLA type were indicated.

J gave up 1 base and V 5 bases, and 5 bases lay outside the gene matches. The CDR3 contains 15 residues. The germline V gene encodes CDR1 SGHTA and CDR2 FQGNSA. This clonotype was detected ten times or more. Its matching antigen is unknown. Regarding the study as a whole: HLA-C-restricted, CMV-specific TCR beta clonotypes were dominant ex vivo. Totalled public TCR beta family frequency picked out people who carried CMV plus the relevant HLA.

TCRdb re-called the reads with MiXCR, one entry per CDR3 protein. The top ten clones hold about 18% of a sample with roughly 46,000 distinct CDR3 sequences, 20% to 25% of them seen once. The chain couples TRBV7-2 to TRBJ2-1; 7 bases align to TRBD1. Specimen: PBMCs, sequenced either directly or after in vitro stimulation (not recorded which). The sequence came from a human donor in good health (CMV status not recorded). Some clones in this sample may be carry-over from other donors' samples. For the CDR3, the DNA is TGTGCCAGCAGCCCCGGGACAGCGTCCTACAATGAGCAGTTCTTC. Translated, it gives CASSPGTASYNEQFF.